This TCR beta chain comes out of a study of CXCR3-negative and CXCR3-positive naive CD8 T cells. General observations from the study: Naive subsets did not differ in surface CD5, and TRB CDR3 properties served to infer TCR strength. CXCR3-expressing naive cells carried TRB CDR3s more hydrophobic than those of CXCR3-negative naive cells.

Note on this clonotype: Its target is unknown.

The method, 5' RACE with UMI labels, was used to prepare the TRB cDNA libraries. TCRdb derives one entry per CDR3 protein from the 5' RACE reads, leaving out DNA. The repertoire shows 75,000 to 90,000 distinct CDR3 sequences; the top ten hold 0.62%. Germline V gives CDR1 MNHEY, CDR2 SVGAGI. The length of the CDR3 is 14 residues. Sequencing used naive CXCR3+ CD8+ T cells from blood. Subset specified: CD45RO-CCR7+CD27+CD95- naive CD8+ T cells expressing CXCR3 (TNR3+). This clonotype originated in a human donor in good health. Some clones in this sample may be carry-over from other donors' samples. J is TRBJ1-1 and V is TRBV6-5; the TCRdb call, TRBD1, lacks DNA for checking. CDR3 amino acids: CASSYGTGATEAFF.